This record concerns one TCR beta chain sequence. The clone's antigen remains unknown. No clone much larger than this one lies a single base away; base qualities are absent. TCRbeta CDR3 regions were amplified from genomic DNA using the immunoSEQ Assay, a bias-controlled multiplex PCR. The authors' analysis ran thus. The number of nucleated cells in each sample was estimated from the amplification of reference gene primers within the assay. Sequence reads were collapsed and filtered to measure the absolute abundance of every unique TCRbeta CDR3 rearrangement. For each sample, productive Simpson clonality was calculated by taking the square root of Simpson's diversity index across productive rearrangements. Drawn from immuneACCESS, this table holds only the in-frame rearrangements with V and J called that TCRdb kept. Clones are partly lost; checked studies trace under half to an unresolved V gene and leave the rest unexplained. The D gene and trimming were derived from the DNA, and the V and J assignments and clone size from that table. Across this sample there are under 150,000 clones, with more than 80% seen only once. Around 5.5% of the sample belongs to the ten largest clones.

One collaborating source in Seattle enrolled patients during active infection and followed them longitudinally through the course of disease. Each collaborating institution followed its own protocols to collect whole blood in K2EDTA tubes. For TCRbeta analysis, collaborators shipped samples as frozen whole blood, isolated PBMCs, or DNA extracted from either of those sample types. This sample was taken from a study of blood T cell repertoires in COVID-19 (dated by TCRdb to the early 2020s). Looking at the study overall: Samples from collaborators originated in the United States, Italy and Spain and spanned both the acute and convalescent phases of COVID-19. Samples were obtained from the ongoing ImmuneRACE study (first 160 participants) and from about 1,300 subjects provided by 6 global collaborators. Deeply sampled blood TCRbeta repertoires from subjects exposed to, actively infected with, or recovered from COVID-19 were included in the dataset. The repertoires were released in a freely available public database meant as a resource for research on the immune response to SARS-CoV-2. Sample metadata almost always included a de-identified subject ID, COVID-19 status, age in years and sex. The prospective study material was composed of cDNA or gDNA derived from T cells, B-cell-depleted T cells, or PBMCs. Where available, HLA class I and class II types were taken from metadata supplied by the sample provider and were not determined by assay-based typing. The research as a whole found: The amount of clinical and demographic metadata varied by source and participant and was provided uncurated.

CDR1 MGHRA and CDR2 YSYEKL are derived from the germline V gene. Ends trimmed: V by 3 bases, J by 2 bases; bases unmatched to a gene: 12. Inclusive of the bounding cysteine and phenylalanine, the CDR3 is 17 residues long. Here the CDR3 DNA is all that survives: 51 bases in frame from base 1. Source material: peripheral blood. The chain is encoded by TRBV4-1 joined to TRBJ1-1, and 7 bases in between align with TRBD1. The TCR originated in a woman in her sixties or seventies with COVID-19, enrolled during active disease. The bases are TGCGCCAGCAGCCATGGGTTGGTGACAGGGACTAACACTGAAGCTTTCTTT. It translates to CASSHGLVTGTNTEAFF.